This TCR beta chain was recorded in a study of blood T cell repertoires in COVID-19. In the study overall: T cells, B-cell-depleted T cells, or PBMCs supplied cDNA or gDNA.

V was cut by 3 bases and J by 8 bases, with 17 bases left in between. The CDR3 consists of 14 residues. Germline CDR1 is SNHLY and CDR2 is FYNNEI. Profiling relied on immunoSEQ multiplex PCR, and the TCRdb table lists in-frame clones only, not all of them. This table has some 200,000 clones, approximately 87% appearing once. This clone was seen just once. The rearrangement links TRBV2 to TRBJ2-7, with no clear D. Material for sequencing was peripheral blood. This TCR was sampled from a woman aged 60 to 75 with COVID-19, enrolled during active disease. Written as DNA, the CDR3 is TGTGCCAGCAGTGACAGGATTACATCTACGCAGCAGTACTTC. Translating gives CASSDRITSTQQYF.